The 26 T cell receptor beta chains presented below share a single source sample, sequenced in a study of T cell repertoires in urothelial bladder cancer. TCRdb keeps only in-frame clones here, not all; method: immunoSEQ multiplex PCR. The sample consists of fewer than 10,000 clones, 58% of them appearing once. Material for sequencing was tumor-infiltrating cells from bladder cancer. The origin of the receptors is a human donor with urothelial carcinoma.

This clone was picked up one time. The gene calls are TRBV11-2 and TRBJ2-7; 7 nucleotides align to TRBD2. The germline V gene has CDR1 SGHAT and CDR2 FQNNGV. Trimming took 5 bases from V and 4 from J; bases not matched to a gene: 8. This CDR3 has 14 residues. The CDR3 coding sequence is TGTGCCAGCAGCATGCTAACCGGGAGGTACGAGCAGTACTTC. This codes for CASSMLTGRYEQYF.

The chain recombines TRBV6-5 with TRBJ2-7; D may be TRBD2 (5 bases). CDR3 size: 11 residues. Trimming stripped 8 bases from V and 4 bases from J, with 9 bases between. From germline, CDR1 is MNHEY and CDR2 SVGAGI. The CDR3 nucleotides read TGTGCCAGCTGCGAGGGTTACGAGCAGTACTTC. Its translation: CASCEGYEQYF.

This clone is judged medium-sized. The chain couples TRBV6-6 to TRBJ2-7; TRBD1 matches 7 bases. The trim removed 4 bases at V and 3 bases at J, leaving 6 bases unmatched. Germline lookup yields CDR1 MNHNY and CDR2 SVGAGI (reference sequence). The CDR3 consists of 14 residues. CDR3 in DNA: TGTGCCAGCAGTTGGAAGGGGGCCGGCTACGAGCAGTACTTC. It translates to CASSWKGAGYEQYF.

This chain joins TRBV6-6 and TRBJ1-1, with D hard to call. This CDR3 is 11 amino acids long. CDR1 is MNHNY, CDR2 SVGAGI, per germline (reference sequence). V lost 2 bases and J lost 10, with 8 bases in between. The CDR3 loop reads CASSYVGRAFF. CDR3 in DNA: TGTGCCAGCAGTTACGTGGGGAGAGCTTTCTTT.

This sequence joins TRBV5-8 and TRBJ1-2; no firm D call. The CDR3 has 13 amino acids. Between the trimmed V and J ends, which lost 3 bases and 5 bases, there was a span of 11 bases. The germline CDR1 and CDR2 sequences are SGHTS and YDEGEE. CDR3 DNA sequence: TGTGCCAGCAGCTATATCCGTGCGTATGGCTACACCTTC. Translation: CASSYIRAYGYTF. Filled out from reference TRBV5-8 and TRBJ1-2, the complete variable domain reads EAGVTQSPTHLIKTRGQQATLRCSPISGHTSVYWYQQALGLGLQFLLWYDEGEERNRGNFPPRFSGRQFPNYSSELNVNALELEDSALYLCASSYIRAYGYTFGSGTRLTVV.

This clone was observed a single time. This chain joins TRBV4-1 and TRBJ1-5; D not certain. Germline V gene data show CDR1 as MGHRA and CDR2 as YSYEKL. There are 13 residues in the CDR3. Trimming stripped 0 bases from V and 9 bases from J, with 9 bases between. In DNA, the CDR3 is TGCGCCAGCAGCCAAGAAACCACACGGCCCCAGCATTTT. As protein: CASSQETTRPQHF.

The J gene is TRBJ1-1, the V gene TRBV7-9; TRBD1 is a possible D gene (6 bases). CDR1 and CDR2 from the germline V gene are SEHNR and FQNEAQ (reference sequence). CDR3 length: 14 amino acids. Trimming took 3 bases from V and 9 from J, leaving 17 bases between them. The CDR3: CASSLAMSGVKAFF. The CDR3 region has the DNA TGTGCCAGCAGCTTGGCCATGTCAGGGGTAAAAGCTTTCTTT.

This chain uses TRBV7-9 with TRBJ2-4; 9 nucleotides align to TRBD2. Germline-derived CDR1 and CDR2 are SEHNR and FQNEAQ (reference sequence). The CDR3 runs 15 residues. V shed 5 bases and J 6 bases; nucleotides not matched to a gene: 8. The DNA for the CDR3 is TGTGCCAGCAGCAAAGCGGGGGGCTTGGGAAACATTCAGTACTTC. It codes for CASSKAGGLGNIQYF.

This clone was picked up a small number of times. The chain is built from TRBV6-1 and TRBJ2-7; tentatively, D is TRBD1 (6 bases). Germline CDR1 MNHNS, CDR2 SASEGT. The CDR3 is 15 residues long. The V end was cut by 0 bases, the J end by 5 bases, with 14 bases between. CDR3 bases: TGTGCCAGCAGTGAAGCTGTGGACAGCCAAGACGAGCAGTACTTC. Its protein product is CASSEAVDSQDEQYF.

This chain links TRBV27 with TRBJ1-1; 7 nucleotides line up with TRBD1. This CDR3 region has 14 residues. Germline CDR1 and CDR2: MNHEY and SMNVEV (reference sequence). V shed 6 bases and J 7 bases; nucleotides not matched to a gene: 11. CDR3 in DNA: TGTGCCAGCAGCCGACAAGGGGGCGCCGGTGAAGCTTTCTTT. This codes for CASSRQGGAGEAFF.

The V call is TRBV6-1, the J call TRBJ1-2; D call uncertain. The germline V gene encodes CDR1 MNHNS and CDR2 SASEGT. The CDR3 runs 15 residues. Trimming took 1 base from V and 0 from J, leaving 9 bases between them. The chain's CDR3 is CASSEVVGANYGYTF. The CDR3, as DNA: TGTGCCAGCAGTGAAGTGGTGGGAGCTAACTATGGCTACACCTTC.

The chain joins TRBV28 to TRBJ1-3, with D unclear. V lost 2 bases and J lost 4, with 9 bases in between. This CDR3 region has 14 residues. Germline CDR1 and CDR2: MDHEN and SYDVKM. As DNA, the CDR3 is TGTGCCAGCAGTTTAAGGGTTGAGGGAAACACCATATATTTT. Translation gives CASSLRVEGNTIYF.

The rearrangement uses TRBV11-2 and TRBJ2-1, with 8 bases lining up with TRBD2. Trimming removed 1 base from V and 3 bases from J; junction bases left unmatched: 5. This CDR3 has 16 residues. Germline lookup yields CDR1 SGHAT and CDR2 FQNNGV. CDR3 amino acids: CASSLGRGTSYNEQFF. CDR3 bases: TGTGCCAGCAGCTTAGGCCGCGGGACTAGCTACAATGAGCAGTTCTTC.

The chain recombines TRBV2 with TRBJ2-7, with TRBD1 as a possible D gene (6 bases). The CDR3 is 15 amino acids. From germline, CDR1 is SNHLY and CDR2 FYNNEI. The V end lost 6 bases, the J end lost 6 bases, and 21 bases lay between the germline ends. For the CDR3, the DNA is TGTGCCAGCAGCGTCTACCAGGGGACGGTTGGCGAGCAGTACTTC. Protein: CASSVYQGTVGEQYF.

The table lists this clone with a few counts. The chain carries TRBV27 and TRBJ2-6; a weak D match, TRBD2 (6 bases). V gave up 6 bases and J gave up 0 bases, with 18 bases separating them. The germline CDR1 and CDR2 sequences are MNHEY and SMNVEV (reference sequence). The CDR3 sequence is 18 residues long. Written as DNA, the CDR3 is TGTGCCAGCAGCCGTCGGGGGACGGCTAACTCTGGGGCCAACGTCCTGACTTTC. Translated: CASSRRGTANSGANVLTF.

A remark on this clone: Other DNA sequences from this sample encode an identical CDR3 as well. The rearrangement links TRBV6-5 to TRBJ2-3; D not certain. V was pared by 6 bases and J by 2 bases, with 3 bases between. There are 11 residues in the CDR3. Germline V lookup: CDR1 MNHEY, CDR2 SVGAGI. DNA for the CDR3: TGTGCCAGCAGCTCCACAGATACGCAGTATTTT. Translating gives CASSSTDTQYF.

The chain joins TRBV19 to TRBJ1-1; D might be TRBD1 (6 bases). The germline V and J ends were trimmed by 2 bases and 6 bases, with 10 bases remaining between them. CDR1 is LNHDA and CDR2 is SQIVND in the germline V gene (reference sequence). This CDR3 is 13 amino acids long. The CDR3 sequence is CASSIIGQPEAFF. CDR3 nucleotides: TGTGCCAGTAGTATAATCGGACAGCCTGAAGCTTTCTTT. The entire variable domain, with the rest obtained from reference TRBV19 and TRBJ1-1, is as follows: DGGITQSPKYLFRKEGQNVTLSCEQNLNHDAMYWYRQDPGQGLRLIYYSQIVNDFQKGDIAEGYSVSREKKESFPLTVTSAQKNPTAFYLCASSIIGQPEAFFGQGTRLTVV.

DNA for the CDR3: TGTGCCAGTAGTCCAGGACTAGCGGGGATCACAGATACGCAGTATTTT. It translates to CASSPGLAGITDTQYF. The J gene is TRBJ2-3, the V gene TRBV19; 12 nucleotides agree with TRBD2. CDR1 is LNHDA and CDR2 is SQIVND in the germline V gene (reference sequence). The junction had 5 bases not matched to a gene; V was cut back by 5 bases and J by 2 bases. This CDR3 is built from 16 residues.

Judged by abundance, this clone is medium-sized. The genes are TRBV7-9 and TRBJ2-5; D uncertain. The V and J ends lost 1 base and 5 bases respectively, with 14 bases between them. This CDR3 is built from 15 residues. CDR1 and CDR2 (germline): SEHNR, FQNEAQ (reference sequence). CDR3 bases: TGTGCCAGCAGCTTAGAACTGGCGATGGAGGAGACCCAGTACTTC. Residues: CASSLELAMEETQYF.

In DNA, the CDR3 is TGTGCCAGCAGCGTAGGGGCAGTGGGCACTGAAGCTTTCTTT. Encoded protein: CASSVGAVGTEAFF. The rearrangement joins TRBV9 to TRBJ1-1, with unresolved D. Trimming stripped 0 bases from V and 4 bases from J, with 10 bases between. This CDR3 has 14 amino acids. The germline V gene has CDR1 SGDLS and CDR2 YYNGEE.

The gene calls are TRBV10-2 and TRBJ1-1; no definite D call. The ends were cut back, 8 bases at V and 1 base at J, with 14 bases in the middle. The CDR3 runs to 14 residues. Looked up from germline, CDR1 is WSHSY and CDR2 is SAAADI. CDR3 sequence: CASRINSGNTEAFF. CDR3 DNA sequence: TGCGCCAGCCGGATCAACAGCGGGAACACTGAAGCTTTCTTT.

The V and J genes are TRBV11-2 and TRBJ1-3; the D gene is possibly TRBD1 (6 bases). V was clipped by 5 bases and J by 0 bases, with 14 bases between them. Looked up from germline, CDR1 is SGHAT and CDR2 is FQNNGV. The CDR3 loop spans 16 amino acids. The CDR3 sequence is CASSARSGDSGNTIYF. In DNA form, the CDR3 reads TGTGCCAGCAGCGCCCGATCAGGGGACTCTGGAAACACCATATATTTT.

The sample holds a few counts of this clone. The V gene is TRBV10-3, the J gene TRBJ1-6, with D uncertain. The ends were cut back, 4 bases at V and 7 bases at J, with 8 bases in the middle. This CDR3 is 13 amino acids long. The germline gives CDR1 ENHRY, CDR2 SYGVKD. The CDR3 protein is CAISGQLNSPLHF. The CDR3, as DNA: TGTGCCATCAGTGGGCAGCTAAATTCACCCCTCCACTTT.

CDR3 loop: CASSPGTGGSNTEAFF. The CDR3, as DNA: TGCGCCAGCAGCCCTGGGACAGGGGGATCGAACACTGAAGCTTTCTTT. The rearrangement joins TRBV5-1 to TRBJ1-1; 11 bases map to TRBD1. The CDR3 loop spans 16 amino acids. Germline lookup yields CDR1 SGHRS and CDR2 YFSETQ. Trimming cost V 4 bases and J 1 base; bases outside gene matches: 6. Full variable domain (missing parts from reference TRBV5-1 and TRBJ1-1): KAGVTQTPRYLIKTRGQQVTLSCSPISGHRSVSWYQQTPGQGLQFLFEYFSETQRNKGNFPGRFSGRQFSNSRSEMNVSTLELGDSALYLCASSPGTGGSNTEAFFGQGTRLTVV.

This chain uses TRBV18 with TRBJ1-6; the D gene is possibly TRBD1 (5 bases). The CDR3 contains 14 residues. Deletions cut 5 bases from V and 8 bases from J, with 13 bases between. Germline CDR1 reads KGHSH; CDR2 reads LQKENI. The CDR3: CASSVGTDYSPLHF. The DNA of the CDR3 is TGTGCCAGCTCAGTAGGGACGGACTATTCACCCCTCCACTTT.

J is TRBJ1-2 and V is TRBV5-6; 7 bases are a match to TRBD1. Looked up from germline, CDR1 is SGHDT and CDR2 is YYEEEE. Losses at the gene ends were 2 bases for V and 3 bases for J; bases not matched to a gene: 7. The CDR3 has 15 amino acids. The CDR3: CASSLMTGRYYGYTF. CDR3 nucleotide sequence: TGTGCCAGCAGCTTAATGACAGGGAGGTACTATGGCTACACCTTC.